Each of the 12 T cell receptor beta chains below was sequenced from the same sample in a study of CDR3 diversity in severe acne (dated by TCRdb to about 2019). Libraries were built with PCR. Sequencing took place on an Illumina HiSeq 2000. TCRdb trimmed public reads at Q25 via fastp, called clones via MiXCR and kept in-frame beta chains. CDR3 protein sequences are deduplicated, and each keeps its most common genes and DNA. The sample has more than 80,000 distinct CDR3 sequences on record, approximately 49% of them singletons. In total, the top ten clones hold around a tenth of the sample. Specimen: blood. All receptors come from a male donor with severe acne vulgaris.

This clonotype showed up many times. V and J are TRBV2 and TRBJ1-6; maybe TRBD1 (6 bases). The CDR3 totals 16 residues. Per the germline V gene, CDR1 is SNHLY and CDR2 is FYNNEI. Trimming pared 2 bases from V and 5 bases from J, leaving 13 bases between. The CDR3 reads CASSERNRVDNSPLHF. In nucleotides, the CDR3 is TGTGCCAGCAGTGAAAGAAACAGGGTCGATAATTCACCCCTCCACTTT.

J is TRBJ1-1 and V is TRBV7-9; 7 bases are a match to TRBD1. Germline V gene lookup returns CDR1 SEHNR and CDR2 FQNEAQ (reference sequence). V shed 4 bases and J 6 bases; nucleotides not matched to a gene: 11. The CDR3 runs 15 residues. The CDR3 DNA reads TGTGCCAGCAGCTCGGGACAGCGCAGATCCCCTGAAGCTTTCTTT. This sequence encodes CASSSGQRRSPEAFF.

The chain links TRBV15 to TRBJ2-2, with D possibly TRBD2 on 6 matching bases. V shed 0 bases and J shed 4 bases, with 18 bases lying between them. The CDR3 has 18 residues. From germline, CDR1 is LNHNV and CDR2 YYDKDF (reference sequence). The CDR3 coding sequence is TGTGCCACCAGCAGAGACCCCTCGGGGGTAGGGAGCACCGGGGAGCTGTTTTTT. It encodes CATSRDPSGVGSTGELFF.

The table lists this clonotype with many counts. This chain joins TRBV29-1 and TRBJ1-6; the D is unclear. Germline-derived CDR1 and CDR2 are SQVTM and ANQGSEA. V was shortened by 0 bases and J by 8 bases, with 14 bases between the two germline ends. This CDR3 comprises 15 residues. CDR3 sequence (DNA): TGCAGCGTTGAAGATCATAGAACTGCGGATTCACCCCTCCACTTT. It yields the protein CSVEDHRTADSPLHF.

This clonotype is a singleton in its sample. J is TRBJ2-1 and V is TRBV25-1; D remains ambiguous. The germline V and J ends were trimmed by 6 bases and 6 bases, with 9 bases remaining between them. The CDR3 contains 12 residues. In germline, CDR1 is MGHDK, CDR2 SYGVNS. The CDR3 reads CASSLGFNEQFF. In nucleotides, the CDR3 is TGTGCCAGCAGCTTAGGTTTCAATGAGCAGTTCTTC.

This chain connects TRBV5-1 to TRBJ1-1; D gene unclear. CDR3 size: 14 residues. V dropped 0 bases and J dropped 3 bases, with 9 bases sitting between them. CDR1 and CDR2 (germline): SGHRS, YFSETQ. CDR3 region: CASSLGTVDTEAFF. The CDR3 DNA reads TGCGCCAGCAGCTTGGGGACTGTGGACACTGAAGCTTTCTTT.

This clonotype was seen a handful of times. The gene calls are TRBV20-1 and TRBJ2-3, with 9 bases identical to TRBD2. Germline CDR1 is DFQATT and CDR2 is SNEGSKA (reference sequence). Trimming took 5 bases from V and 5 from J; bases not matched to a gene: 8. The CDR3 consists of 14 residues. Written as DNA, the CDR3 is TGCAGTGCTCCCGTCCAACTAGCGGGAGATACGCAGTATTTT. Encoded protein: CSAPVQLAGDTQYF.

This clonotype was counted ten times or more. The rearrangement links TRBV6-5 to TRBJ1-4; D unresolved. The V and J ends lost 2 bases and 2 bases respectively, with 9 bases between them. The CDR3 length is 15 residues. Germline V CDR1 and CDR2: MNHEY, SVGAGI. In nucleotides, the CDR3 is TGTGCCAGCAGTTACGATGGCCGGACTAATGAAAAACTGTTTTTT. This gives the protein CASSYDGRTNEKLFF.

V usage is TRBV19 and J usage is TRBJ2-7, with 9 bases identical to TRBD2. The CDR3 has 16 residues. J was trimmed by 4 bases and V by 9 bases; bases with no gene match: 16. In germline, CDR1 is LNHDA, CDR2 SQIVND (reference sequence). The CDR3 reads CASSWSLAGTNYEQYF. CDR3 in DNA: TGTGCCAGCAGTTGGTCCCTAGCGGGGACAAATTACGAGCAGTACTTC.

There are many counts of this clonotype. The V and J genes are TRBV7-3 and TRBJ1-1; D unresolved. The germline V and J ends were trimmed by 2 bases and 3 bases, with 7 bases remaining between them. Germline-derived CDR1 and CDR2 are SGHTA and FQGTGA. The CDR3 length is 13 residues. CDR3 protein: CASSLGLYTEAFF. Written as DNA, the CDR3 is TGTGCCAGCAGCTTAGGGTTATACACTGAAGCTTTCTTT.

The chain combines TRBV6-5 with TRBJ2-1; TRBD2 matches 7 bases. Germline lookup yields CDR1 MNHEY and CDR2 SVGAGI. The CDR3 length is 16 residues. V trimming: 4 bases; J trimming: 7 bases; junction bases outside the gene matches: 13. In DNA form, the CDR3 reads TGTGCCAGCAGTTCTCGCGCCGGAAGCGGGATGAATGAGCAGTTCTTC. Protein sequence: CASSSRAGSGMNEQFF.

A note on this clonotype: A read error may be the cause here, since a much bigger clone is one base away. J is TRBJ2-3 and V is TRBV7-3; D is tentatively TRBD1 or TRBD2 (5 bases each). Germline V lookup: CDR1 SGHTA, CDR2 FQGTGA. The CDR3 has 15 residues. The CDR3 nucleotides read TGTACCAGCAGCTCCACCGGGGCTAGCATAGATACGCAGTATTTT. Its translation is CTSSSTGASIDTQYF. Full variable domain (missing parts from reference TRBV7-3 and TRBJ2-3): GAGVSQTPSNKVTEKGKYVELRCDPISGHTALYWYRQSLGQGPEFLIYFQGTGAADDSGLPNDRFFAVRPEGSVSTLKIQRTERGDSAVYLCTSSSTGASIDTQYFGPGTRLTVL.